The 8 T cell receptor beta chains below come from one sample, sequenced in a study of technical replicates of blood from four donors (dated by TCRdb to the late 2010s). The library came from the immunoSEQ multiplex PCR assay. TCRdb took over this immuneACCESS table, retaining in-frame rearrangements with V and J assigned. Such tables are incomplete; in checked studies, under half of the missing clones stem from an unresolved V gene, and the remainder is unexplained. This sample gives about 100,000 clones in total; around 95% of them show up just once. The top ten clonotypes cover 0.22% of the sample. The material sequenced was T cells isolated from PBMCs. The receptors were sampled from a human donor in good health.

A single count supports this clone. V and J are TRBV11-2 and TRBJ1-6, with D uncertain. Germline lookup yields CDR1 SGHAT and CDR2 FQNNGV. The CDR3 is made up of 17 amino acids. V dropped 2 bases and J dropped 0 bases, with 11 bases sitting between them. The CDR3 nucleotides are TGTGCCAGCAGCTTACTCCCTGAGAGCTCCTATAATTCACCCCTCCACTTT. Translated, it gives CASSLLPESSYNSPLHF.

The V and J genes are TRBV28 and TRBJ2-1, with 10 bases that match TRBD2. The CDR3 has 15 amino acids. V shed 8 bases, J shed 0 bases, and the junction held 4 bases outside the gene matches. Germline assignment: CDR1 MDHEN and CDR2 SYDVKM. The CDR3 protein is CASRGTSDSYNEQFF. As DNA, the CDR3 is TGTGCCAGCCGAGGGACTAGCGACTCCTACAATGAGCAGTTCTTC. The full variable domain, completed using reference TRBV28 and TRBJ2-1, is DVKVTQSSRYLVKRTGEKVFLECVQDMDHENMFWYRQDPGLGLRLIYFSYDVKMKEKGDIPEGYSVSREKKERFSLILESASTNQTSMYLCASRGTSDSYNEQFFGPGTRLTVL.

The chain joins TRBV29-1 to TRBJ2-1, with TRBD2 matching 10 bases. The germline CDR1 and CDR2 sequences are SQVTM and ANQGSEA. Losses at the gene ends were 5 bases for V and 7 bases for J; bases not matched to a gene: 8. The CDR3 is made up of 14 amino acids. The CDR3: CSVLAGGLGNEQFF. The CDR3 DNA reads TGCAGCGTTTTAGCGGGAGGCTTGGGAAATGAGCAGTTCTTC.

The J gene is TRBJ2-7, the V gene TRBV25-1, with a possible D match to TRBD2 (6 bases). The CDR3 is made up of 15 amino acids. In germline, CDR1 is MGHDK, CDR2 SYGVNS. V was clipped by 2 bases and J by 5 bases, with 16 bases between them. In DNA form, the CDR3 reads TGTGCCAGCAGTGAAGGTATCGGGAGCTTAAACGAGCAGTACTTC. It yields the protein CASSEGIGSLNEQYF.

V usage is TRBV6-5 and J usage is TRBJ2-5, with 7 bases aligning to TRBD1. V lost 2 bases, J lost 1 base, and 1 base stayed unmatched. This CDR3 has 14 amino acids. Per the germline V gene, CDR1 is MNHEY and CDR2 is SVGAGI. The CDR3, as DNA: TGTGCCAGCAGTTACGGACAGGCCCAAGAGACCCAGTACTTC. Translating gives CASSYGQAQETQYF.

The genes are TRBV28 and TRBJ1-5, with D perhaps matching TRBD1 (5 bases). The germline V gene has CDR1 MDHEN and CDR2 SYDVKM. CDR3 size: 13 residues. Trimming removed 9 bases from V and 0 bases from J, with 9 bases in between. The CDR3 here is CASSGFSNQPQHF. The CDR3 region has the DNA TGTGCCAGTTCAGGGTTTAGCAATCAGCCCCAGCATTTT. Based on the CDR3 plus reference TRBV28 and TRBJ1-5, the full variable domain is DVKVTQSSRYLVKRTGEKVFLECVQDMDHENMFWYRQDPGLGLRLIYFSYDVKMKEKGDIPEGYSVSREKKERFSLILESASTNQTSMYLCASSGFSNQPQHFGDGTRLSIL.

On this clone itself: The junction shows a germline mismatch at one end, possibly a read error. The chain carries TRBV6-5 and TRBJ1-2; no reliable D call. The CDR3 is 15 residues long. Per germline, CDR1 MNHEY and CDR2 SVGAGI. CDR3 nucleotides: TGTGCCAGCAGTTACTCGGAGGGTAATAACAATGGCTACACCTTC. Its protein product is CASSYSEGNNNGYTF.

The CDR3 protein is CASSIRLNEKLFF. Here the CDR3 DNA reads TGTGCCAGTAGTATACGGTTAAATGAAAAACTGTTTTTT. The chain couples TRBV19 to TRBJ1-4, with D unclear. CDR1 and CDR2 (germline): LNHDA, SQIVND (reference sequence). The germline V and J ends were trimmed by 2 bases and 5 bases, with 6 bases remaining between them. The CDR3 loop spans 13 amino acids.